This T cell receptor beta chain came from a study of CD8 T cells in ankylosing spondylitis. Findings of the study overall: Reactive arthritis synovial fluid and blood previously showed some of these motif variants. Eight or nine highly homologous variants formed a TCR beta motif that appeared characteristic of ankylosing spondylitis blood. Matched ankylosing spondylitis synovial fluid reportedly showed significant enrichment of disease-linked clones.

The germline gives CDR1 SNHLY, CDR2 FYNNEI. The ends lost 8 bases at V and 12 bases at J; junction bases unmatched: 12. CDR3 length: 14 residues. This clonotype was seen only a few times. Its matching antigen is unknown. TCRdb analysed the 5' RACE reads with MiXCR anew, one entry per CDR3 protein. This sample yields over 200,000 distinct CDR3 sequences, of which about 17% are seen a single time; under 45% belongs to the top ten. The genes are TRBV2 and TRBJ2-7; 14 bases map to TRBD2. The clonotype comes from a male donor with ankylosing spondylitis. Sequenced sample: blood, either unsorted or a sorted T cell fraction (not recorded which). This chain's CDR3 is CASLGLGLAGEGYF. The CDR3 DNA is TGTGCCAGCCTGGGCCTGGGACTAGCGGGAGAGGGGTACTTC.